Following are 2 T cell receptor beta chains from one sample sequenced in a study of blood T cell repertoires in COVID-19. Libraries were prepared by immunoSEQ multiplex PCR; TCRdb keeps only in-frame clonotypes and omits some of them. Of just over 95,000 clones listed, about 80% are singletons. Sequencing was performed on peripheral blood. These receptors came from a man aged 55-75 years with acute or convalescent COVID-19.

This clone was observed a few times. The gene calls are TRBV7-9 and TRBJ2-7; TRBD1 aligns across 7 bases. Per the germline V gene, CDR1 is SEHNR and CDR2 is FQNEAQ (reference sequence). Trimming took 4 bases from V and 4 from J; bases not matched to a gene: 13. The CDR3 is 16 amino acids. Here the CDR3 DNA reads TGTGCCAGCAGCTCAGACCGGACAGGTCACCCATACGAGCAGTACGTC. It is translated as CASSSDRTGHPYEQYV.

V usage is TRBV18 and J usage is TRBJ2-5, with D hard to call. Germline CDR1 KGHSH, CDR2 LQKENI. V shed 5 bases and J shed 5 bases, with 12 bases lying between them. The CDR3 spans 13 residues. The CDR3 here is CASSSNSAETQYF. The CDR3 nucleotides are TGTGCCAGCTCATCTAACAGTGCGGAGACCCAGTACTTC.